This T cell receptor beta chain appears in the sequencing data of a study of T cells in Graves' hyperthyroidism and ophthalmopathy. Study overall: Peripheral blood was secured at the point of initial diagnosis, before any treatment.

Researchers took RNA transcripts and amplified the TCR beta CDR3 regions from them. First-round RT-PCR targeting the TCR CDR3 was performed with the HTBI primer set. TCRdb used MiXCR to reprocess the multiplex PCR reads, holding one entry per CDR3 protein. In the table there are 250,000 to 400,000 distinct CDR3 sequences, roughly 13% of which are singletons. There are a few counts of this clonotype. The CDR3 runs to 17 residues. After removal of 4 bases from V and 0 bases from J, the junction contained 7 bases not matched to a gene. CDR1 and CDR2 (germline): SGDLS, YYNGEE. The V gene is TRBV9, the J gene TRBJ2-3, with 11 bases matching TRBD2. This TCR came from a woman aged 40 to 50 with Graves' ophthalmopathy. Sequenced material: blood. CDR3 amino acids: CASSPLRLAGSTDTQYF. CDR3 in DNA: TGTGCCAGCAGCCCTCTAAGACTAGCGGGGAGCACAGATACGCAGTATTTT.